This is a list of T cell receptor beta chains from one sample in a study of radiotherapy plus CTLA-4 blockade in lung cancer. Clones were sequenced by immunoSEQ multiplex PCR, and TCRdb holds only the in-frame ones, with some missing. Here the sample spans 70,000 to 100,000 clones, around 88% being singletons. The sequences come from peripheral blood, collected from a patient treated with radiotherapy plus ipilimumab. The receptors here all came from a human donor with non-small cell lung cancer who had a partial response to radiotherapy plus ipilimumab. CDR3s include the opening cysteine and the closing phenylalanine or tryptophan. D genes are given only for firm matches. Expanded clones are given a class, and other clones once, few, many or no size at all.

TRBV19	-	-	TRBJ1-2	CASTRMNYGYTF	TGTGCCAGTACGAGGATGAACTATGGCTACACCTTC
TRBV5-4	once	TRBD2	TRBJ2-7	CASQTSGSHYEQYF	TGTGCCAGTCAGACTAGCGGGAGCCACTACGAGCAGTACTTC
TRBV29-1	once	-	TRBJ2-5	CSVDRGSQETQYF	TGCAGCGTTGATCGGGGGAGCCAAGAGACCCAGTACTTC
TRBV28	-	-	TRBJ2-5	CASSFLGGETQYF	TGTGCCAGCAGTTTTCTGGGCGGGGAGACCCAGTACTTC
TRBV2	-	-	TRBJ2-1	CASRPSSYNEQFF	TGTGCCAGCCGCCCGAGCTCCTACAATGAGCAGTTCTTC
TRBV4-1	-	TRBD2	TRBJ2-1	CASSETSGETNEQFF	TGCGCCAGCAGCGAAACTAGCGGGGAAACCAATGAGCAGTTCTTC
TRBV18	once	TRBD1	TRBJ1-1	CASSRAGGKNGEAFF	TGTGCCAGCTCACGGGCAGGGGGGAAGAATGGTGAAGCTTTCTTT
TRBV28	-	-	TRBJ2-7	CASSFTSGKSEQYF	TGTGCCAGCAGTTTTACCAGCGGTAAGAGCGAGCAGTACTTC
TRBV4-1	-	TRBD2	TRBJ2-5	CASSPLAGLGTQYF	TGCGCCAGCAGCCCTCTCGCGGGACTAGGGACCCAGTACTTC
TRBV5-8	-	TRBD1	TRBJ1-1	CASSLVTGTTEAFF	TGTGCCAGCAGCTTGGTGACAGGGACCACTGAAGCTTTCTTT
TRBV27	-	-	TRBJ1-5	CASSLGGTGNQPQHF	TGTGCCAGCAGTTTGGGAGGGACTGGAAATCAGCCCCAGCATTTT
TRBV13	-	-	TRBJ1-1	CASSLAGGFLRDTEAFF	TGTGCCAGCAGCTTAGCGGGGGGTTTCCTGAGGGACACTGAAGCTTTCTTT
TRBV9	-	TRBD1	TRBJ1-3	CASSGSGTADFLSSGNTIYF	TGTGCCAGCAGCGGATCCGGGACAGCAGATTTCCTAAGCTCTGGAAACACCATATATTTT
TRBV18	-	TRBD2	TRBJ2-6	CASSLGLAYSSGANVLTF	TGTGCCAGCTCACTGGGACTAGCCTATAGCTCTGGGGCCAACGTCCTGACTTTC
TRBV9	-	-	TRBJ2-2	CASTRFLANTGELFF	TGTGCCAGCACCCGGTTCCTTGCGAACACCGGGGAGCTGTTTTTT
TRBV7-6	-	TRBD1	TRBJ1-2	CASSSQGAGGYTF	TGTGCCAGCAGCTCACAGGGGGCCGGTGGCTACACCTTC
TRBV2	-	TRBD2	TRBJ2-2	CASSEALRAGVGGELFF	TGTGCCAGCAGTGAAGCGCTTCGGGCGGGGGTTGGCGGGGAGCTGTTTTTT
TRBV4-3	-	TRBD1	TRBJ2-3	CASNTGTGSTDTQYF	TGCGCCAGCAACACCGGGACAGGAAGCACAGATACGCAGTATTTT
TRBV7-9	-	TRBD1	TRBJ2-1	CASSLYMGQGGNEQFF	TGTGCCAGCAGCTTATATATGGGACAGGGAGGCAATGAGCAGTTCTTC
TRBV5-6	-	TRBD2	TRBJ2-1	CASSLTSSGGSSYNEQFF	TGTGCCAGCAGCTTGACGTCTAGCGGGGGGAGCTCCTACAATGAGCAGTTCTTC
TRBV6-5	-	-	TRBJ2-1	CASRDLRFEEQFF	TGTGCCAGCAGGGACTTGAGGTTTGAAGAGCAGTTCTTC
TRBV6-5	-	-	TRBJ2-5	CASQSVGVGETQYF	TGTGCCAGCCAGTCGGTGGGAGTAGGCGAGACCCAGTACTTC